The table lists the clone carrying this T cell receptor beta chain with a count of one. Germline values: CDR1 SEHNR, CDR2 FQNEAQ (reference sequence). Trimming took off 1 base at V and 0 bases at J, with 8 bases between the two ends. The CDR3 contains 15 residues. The data were taken from a study of T cell changes during pregnancy in multiple sclerosis. Libraries were prepared by immunoSEQ multiplex PCR; TCRdb keeps only in-frame clonotypes and omits some of them. The repertoire has tens of thousands of clones, approximately 92% of them found once; the top ten carry less than 2%. Specimen: peripheral blood, collected in the second trimester of pregnancy. The receptor's source is a female donor with multiple sclerosis, enrolled in a pregnancy study. This chain connects TRBV7-9 to TRBJ2-3; weak D call: TRBD2 (6 bases). CDR3 sequence (DNA): TGTGCCAGCAGCTTAGGGGGACTTAGCACAGATACGCAGTATTTT. This translates into CASSLGGLSTDTQYF.